This TCR beta chain was recovered during a study of cytomegalovirus exposure and HLA in healthy donors. PCR primers comprised 60 Vbeta and 13 Jbeta primers. Produced via immunoSEQ multiplex PCR; TCRdb's table is partial and in-frame only. The table has about 160,000 clones, around 84% seen once; the top ten hold 1%. The origin of this receptor is a boy between 2 and 10 years old in good health and CMV-seronegative. The sample comprised PBMCs.

The CDR3 spells CASSFVGDAWGDTEAFF. The CDR3 region has the DNA TGCGCCAGCAGCTTTGTAGGGGATGCTTGGGGCGACACTGAAGCTTTCTTT. This sequence joins TRBV5-1 and TRBJ1-1, with a tentative D call TRBD1 (5 bases). CDR1 SGHRS and CDR2 YFSETQ come from the germline V gene. The V end lost 2 bases, the J end lost 3 bases, and 20 bases lay between the germline ends. The CDR3 runs 17 residues.